The 6 T cell receptor beta chains listed next were all sequenced from one sample in a study of cytomegalovirus exposure and HLA in healthy donors (TCRdb year 2017). The method was the immunoSEQ multiplex PCR assay. For the multiplex PCR, a mixture combining 60 forward primers for TCR Vbeta segments and 13 reverse primers for TCR Jbeta segments was used. The source is immuneACCESS, and TCRdb retained only in-frame sequences with V and J called. Part of the clones is not carried over; for the studies checked, unresolved V genes explain less than half of this, and the remainder is unexplained. For this sample there are some 130,000 clones; roughly 79% appear just once. The top ten clones comprise 3.1% of the sample. The sample comprised PBMCs. These receptors were collected from a man younger than 40 in good health and CMV-seronegative.

The rearrangement links TRBV9 to TRBJ2-5; tentative D call: TRBD1 (6 bases). CDR1 SGDLS and CDR2 YYNGEE come from the germline V gene. V gave up 3 bases and J gave up 2 bases, with 11 bases separating them. This CDR3 has 14 residues. The DNA for the CDR3 is TGTGCCAGCAGCGCCTCAGGACAGCAAGAGACCCAGTACTTC. This codes for CASSASGQQETQYF.

This chain connects TRBV30 to TRBJ2-2; TRBD2 aligns across 10 bases. The V gene's germline CDR1 is GTSNPN and CDR2 SVGIG (reference sequence). Trimming cost V 5 bases and J 4 bases; bases outside gene matches: 10. The CDR3 covers 16 residues. Written as DNA, the CDR3 is TGTGCCTGGGGCAGCGGGAGGGCCGGGATCACCGGGGAGCTGTTTTTT. Translation gives CAWGSGRAGITGELFF.

Remarks on this clone: The junction and the germline gene differ at one end; a read error may be behind it. The rearrangement uses TRBV6-1 and TRBJ1-6; the D is unclear. Germline V gives CDR1 MNHNS, CDR2 SASEGT. The CDR3 covers 15 residues. The CDR3 region is CASREGSSYNSPLHF. The CDR3 DNA is TGTGCCAGCAGAGAAGGGAGCTCCTATAATTCACCCCTCCACTTT.

The rearrangement uses TRBV28 and TRBJ1-2, with D possibly matching TRBD1 (5 bases). CDR3 length: 12 residues. Trimming left V 5 bases short and J 8 bases short, with 12 bases between. CDR1 MDHEN and CDR2 SYDVKM come from the germline V gene. The CDR3 protein is CASSPPYRGYTF. The CDR3 nucleotides are TGTGCCAGCAGTCCCCCCTACAGGGGCTACACCTTC.

This clone was seen a few times. The chain recombines TRBV7-8 with TRBJ2-5; maybe TRBD1 (7 bases). This CDR3 spans 16 amino acids. V shed 4 bases and J shed 7 bases, with 22 bases lying between them. Germline lookup yields CDR1 SGHVS and CDR2 FQNEAQ. CDR3 sequence: CASSSQVVGTAGTQYF. DNA for the CDR3: TGTGCCAGCAGCTCACAAGTCGTCGGGACAGCGGGGACCCAGTACTTC.

V gene TRBV6-5 combines with J gene TRBJ1-5, with D unresolved. The CDR3 covers 15 residues. Trimming took off 6 bases at V and 7 bases at J, with 19 bases between the two ends. Germline V gene data show CDR1 as MNHEY and CDR2 as SVGAGI. The CDR3 nucleotides read TGTGCCAGCAGCTTAGGCGGGTATCGGGGACAGCCCCAGCATTTT. It is translated as CASSLGGYRGQPQHF.